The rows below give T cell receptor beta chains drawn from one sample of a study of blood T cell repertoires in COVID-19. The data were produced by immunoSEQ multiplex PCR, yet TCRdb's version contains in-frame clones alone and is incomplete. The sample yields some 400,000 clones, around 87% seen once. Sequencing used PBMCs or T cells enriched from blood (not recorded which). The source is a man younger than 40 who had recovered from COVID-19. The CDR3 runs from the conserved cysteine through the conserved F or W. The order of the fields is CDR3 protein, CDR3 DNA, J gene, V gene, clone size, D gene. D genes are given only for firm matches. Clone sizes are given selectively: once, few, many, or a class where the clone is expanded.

cdr3_aa: CASSRQGYNEQFF
cdr3_nt: TGCGCCAGCAGCCGACAGGGGTACAATGAGCAGTTCTTC
j_call: TRBJ2-1
v_call: TRBV5-1
clone_size: -
d_call: TRBD1

cdr3_aa: CASGLLDRALPSF
cdr3_nt: TGTGCTAGTGGTTTACTCGACAGGGCCTTGCCCTCCTTC
j_call: TRBJ1-2
v_call: TRBV12-5
clone_size: -
d_call: TRBD1

cdr3_aa: CASGRTNTGELFF
cdr3_nt: TGTGCCAGTGGCAGGACGAACACCGGGGAGCTGTTTTTT
j_call: TRBJ2-2
v_call: TRBV19
clone_size: -
d_call: -

cdr3_aa: CASSQLPGENSPLHF
cdr3_nt: TGTGCCAGCAGCCAACTTCCGGGGGAGAATTCACCCCTCCACTTT
j_call: TRBJ1-6
v_call: TRBV7-6
clone_size: -
d_call: -

cdr3_aa: CASSYFTRDSEAFF
cdr3_nt: TGTGCCAGCAGTTACTTTACCCGGGACAGTGAAGCTTTCTTT
j_call: TRBJ1-1
v_call: TRBV6-2/TRBV6-3
clone_size: -
d_call: TRBD1

cdr3_aa: CASIRGMGSPLHF
cdr3_nt: TGTGCCAGCATTAGGGGTATGGGTTCACCCCTCCACTTT
j_call: TRBJ1-6
v_call: TRBV6-5
clone_size: -
d_call: -

cdr3_aa: CASSQERAEAFF
cdr3_nt: TGCGCCAGCAGCCAAGAGAGGGCTGAAGCTTTCTTT
j_call: TRBJ1-1
v_call: TRBV4-1
clone_size: -
d_call: -

cdr3_aa: CASSFSDLGELFF
cdr3_nt: TGTGCCAGCAGTTTCTCAGATTTGGGGGAGCTGTTTTTT
j_call: TRBJ2-2
v_call: TRBV12-3/TRBV12-4
clone_size: -
d_call: -

cdr3_aa: CASSLTATENYGYTF
cdr3_nt: TGTGCCAGCAGCTTAACTGCGACGGAGAACTATGGCTACACCTTC
j_call: TRBJ1-2
v_call: TRBV7-9
clone_size: -
d_call: -

cdr3_aa: CASSKAPTSTSGGAGNEQFF
cdr3_nt: TGTGCCAGCAGCAAAGCGCCCACTTCGACTAGCGGGGGGGCTGGCAATGAGCAGTTCTTC
j_call: TRBJ2-1
v_call: TRBV21-1
clone_size: -
d_call: -

cdr3_aa: CASSAGTGGASDTQYF
cdr3_nt: TGTGCCAGCAGCGCTGGGACAGGGGGCGCCTCAGATACGCAGTATTTT
j_call: TRBJ2-3
v_call: TRBV9
clone_size: -
d_call: TRBD1

cdr3_aa: CASRERGYNEQFF
cdr3_nt: TGTGCCAGCAGAGAAAGGGGGTACAATGAGCAGTTCTTC
j_call: TRBJ2-1
v_call: TRBV2
clone_size: few
d_call: -

cdr3_aa: CSASMAVYEQYF
cdr3_nt: TGCAGTGCTAGTATGGCGGTGTACGAGCAGTACTTC
j_call: TRBJ2-7
v_call: TRBV20-1
clone_size: -
d_call: -

cdr3_aa: CATSREGDGPGNTIYF
cdr3_nt: TGTGCCACCAGCAGAGAGGGAGATGGTCCTGGAAACACCATATATTTT
j_call: TRBJ1-3
v_call: TRBV15
clone_size: -
d_call: -